This T cell receptor (beta chain) was obtained from a study of T-cell reconstitution after alpha-beta-depleted transplantation in children. This clonotype was counted only a few times. The antigen is unknown. Study-wide points: Once a year had passed after transplant, T-cell counts and diversity came mostly from newly produced T cells. Surviving recipient cells, namely T cells and thymic progenitors, were the source of high day-60 TCRbeta diversity in some patients. About two months after transplant, alpha-beta T cells reportedly came from several hundred expanded graft clones.

Between the trimmed V and J ends, which lost 5 bases and 4 bases, there was a span of 11 bases. CDR3 length equals 13 residues. Germline-derived CDR1 and CDR2 are SGHTA and FQGNSA. Unique molecular identifiers featured in how the TCRbeta library was prepared. TCRdb re-called the PCR reads with MiXCR, one entry per CDR3 protein. Here the sample spans 490,000 or so distinct CDR3 sequences, over 9.5% being singletons. Sample: PBMCs, taken before TCRalphabeta/CD19-depleted stem cell transplant. This receptor was identified in a child aged 2 to 9 with inherited bone marrow failure, due to receive a stem cell transplant. The V gene is TRBV7-2, the J gene TRBJ1-1; D remains ambiguous. Here the CDR3 reads CASSMSWSTEAFF. CDR3 DNA sequence: TGTGCCAGCAGCATGAGTTGGAGCACTGAAGCTTTCTTT.